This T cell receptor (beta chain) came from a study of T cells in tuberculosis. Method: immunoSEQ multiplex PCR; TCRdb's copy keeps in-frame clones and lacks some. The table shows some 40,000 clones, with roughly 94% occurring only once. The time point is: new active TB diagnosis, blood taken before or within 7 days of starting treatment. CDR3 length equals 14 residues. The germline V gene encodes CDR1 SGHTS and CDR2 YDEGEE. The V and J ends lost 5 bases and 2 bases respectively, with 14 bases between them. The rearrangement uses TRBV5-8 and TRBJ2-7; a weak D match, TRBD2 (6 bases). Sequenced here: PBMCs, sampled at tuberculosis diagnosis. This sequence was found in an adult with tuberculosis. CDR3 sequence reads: CASRELASTYEQYF. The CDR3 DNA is TGTGCCAGCAGAGAACTAGCCTCTACCTACGAGCAGTACTTC.